The 27 T cell receptor beta chains reported below all come from one sample, sequenced in a study of blood T cell repertoires in COVID-19 (dated by TCRdb to 2020 to 2021). Receptor amplification or capture employed the immunoSEQ multiplex PCR assay. Here the immuneACCESS table is served through TCRdb, limited to in-frame sequences with V and J called. Missing clones are a known gap in these copies; in checked studies unresolved V genes cover under half, and the rest lacks a known reason. The sample data list under 250,000 clones, and about nine tenths of these were observed just once. The top ten clones comprise around 6% of the sample. The source material was peripheral blood. The receptor set was obtained from a man in his sixties who had recovered from COVID-19.

The chain is built from TRBV7-2 and TRBJ2-3, with TRBD2 matching 8 bases. The J segment lost 4 bases and the V segment lost 11 bases, leaving 5 bases of the junction unmatched. Germline CDR1 reads SGHTA; CDR2 reads FQGNSA. The CDR3 sequence is 12 residues long. CDR3 sequence reads: CAHGRAADTQYF. The CDR3 coding sequence is TGTGCCCACGGGAGGGCCGCAGATACGCAGTATTTT.

The chain joins TRBV9 to TRBJ1-1, with D perhaps matching TRBD1 (5 bases). This CDR3 is 15 amino acids long. The germline V and J ends were trimmed by 0 bases and 4 bases, with 13 bases remaining between them. The germline V gene has CDR1 SGDLS and CDR2 YYNGEE. The CDR3 region is CASSVGGGRGTEAFF. The CDR3 region has the DNA TGTGCCAGCAGCGTAGGCGGGGGTAGGGGCACTGAAGCTTTCTTT.

The CDR3 bases are TGTGCCAGCAGCCTCACTAGCGGGAGTTTAAGTGAGCAGTTCTTC. Its protein is CASSLTSGSLSEQFF. V gene TRBV7-3 combines with J gene TRBJ2-1; 11 nucleotides line up with TRBD2. V lost 5 bases to trimming and J lost 9 bases; unmatched junction nucleotides: 9. CDR3 length equals 15 residues. Per germline, CDR1 SGHTA and CDR2 FQGTGA.

V gene TRBV6-5 combines with J gene TRBJ2-2, with 9 bases aligning to TRBD1. Germline CDR1 MNHEY, CDR2 SVGAGI. The CDR3 loop spans 16 amino acids. V trimming: 0 bases; J trimming: 7 bases; junction bases outside the gene matches: 6. CDR3 region: CASSYSKTGGHGELFF. CDR3 nucleotides: TGTGCCAGCAGTTACTCGAAGACAGGGGGTCACGGGGAGCTGTTTTTT.

The chain links TRBV28 to TRBJ1-3, with TRBD1 matching over 9 bases. The length of the CDR3 is 17 residues. Germline CDR1 reads MDHEN; CDR2 reads SYDVKM. V trimming: 3 bases; J trimming: 2 bases; junction bases outside the gene matches: 8. The CDR3 is CASSFADGTGTGNTIYF. Here the CDR3 DNA reads TGTGCCAGCAGTTTCGCCGACGGGACAGGGACTGGAAACACCATATATTTT.

The count of this clone is one. The V and J genes are TRBV18 and TRBJ1-6; D is unclear. Looked up from germline, CDR1 is KGHSH and CDR2 is LQKENI. This CDR3 is built from 14 residues. V was cut by 3 bases and J by 8 bases, with 11 bases left in between. CDR3: CASSPKGLDSPLHF. The CDR3 DNA is TGTGCCAGCTCACCCAAAGGACTGGATTCACCCCTCCACTTT.

Only a few counts were recorded for this clone. The chain links TRBV12-5 to TRBJ2-2; 8 nucleotides match TRBD1. Germline V CDR1 and CDR2: LGHNT, FRNRAP. The length of the CDR3 is 14 residues. The V segment lost 1 base and the J segment 5 bases; nucleotides outside the gene matches: 0. CDR3: CASGLGQGTGELFF. The CDR3 DNA is TGTGCTAGTGGTTTGGGACAGGGGACCGGGGAGCTGTTTTTT.

This sequence joins TRBV18 and TRBJ1-4, with D tentatively TRBD1 (5 bases). The CDR3 is 15 amino acids. Germline values: CDR1 KGHSH, CDR2 LQKENI. Trimming left V 1 base short and J 4 bases short, with 10 bases between. CDR3 loop: CASSPRGGVNEKLFF. The CDR3 DNA is TGTGCCAGCTCACCACGGGGGGGGGTTAATGAAAAACTGTTTTTT. The complete variable domain, with remaining parts taken from reference TRBV18 and TRBJ1-4, reads NAGVMQNPRHLVRRRGQEARLRCSPMKGHSHVYWYRQLPEEGLKFMVYLQKENIIDESGMPKERFSAEFPKEGPSILRIQQVVRGDSAAYFCASSPRGGVNEKLFFGSGTQLSVL.

The chain has TRBV30 and TRBJ2-2, with D possibly TRBD1 on 7 matching bases. The V end lost 0 bases, the J end lost 6 bases, and 17 bases lay between the germline ends. Looked up from germline, CDR1 is GTSNPN and CDR2 is SVGIG (reference sequence). CDR3 length equals 16 residues. CDR3 amino acids: CAWSVQKTGRSGELFF. The CDR3 DNA sequence: TGTGCCTGGAGTGTACAAAAGACAGGGAGGTCCGGGGAGCTGTTTTTT.

The chain links TRBV7-3 to TRBJ2-2, with 7 bases lining up with TRBD1. The germline V gene has CDR1 SGHTA and CDR2 FQGTGA. The CDR3 has 15 amino acids. V lost 10 bases and J lost 3; bases outside the gene matches: 11. The CDR3 nucleotides read TGTGCCACCTCGGCCAAAGACAGGGACACCGGGGAGCTGTTTTTT. Protein product: CATSAKDRDTGELFF.

The chain couples TRBV27 to TRBJ1-6; TRBD1 matches at 9 bases. The CDR3 totals 15 residues. The V segment lost 6 bases and the J segment 7 bases; nucleotides outside the gene matches: 7. CDR1 is MNHEY, CDR2 SMNVEV, per germline (reference sequence). The DNA for the CDR3 is TGTGCCAGCAGGCCAGGAGGGACAGGGAATTCACCCCTCCACTTT. It specifies CASRPGGTGNSPLHF.

V usage is TRBV7-9 and J usage is TRBJ1-3; 7 nucleotides agree with TRBD1. V shed 7 bases and J 2 bases; nucleotides not matched to a gene: 17. The CDR3 covers 18 residues. Germline V gives CDR1 SEHNR, CDR2 FQNEAQ (reference sequence). In nucleotides, the CDR3 is TGTGCCAGCATCCTCACCCTGGGGACAGTCGACCCTGGAAACACCATATATTTT. Residues: CASILTLGTVDPGNTIYF.

The V and J genes are TRBV3-1 (or the pseudogene TRBV3-2) and TRBJ2-7; D unresolved. The germline V gene encodes CDR1 LGHDT and CDR2 YNNKEL (reference sequence). The ends were cut back, 7 bases at V and 2 bases at J, with 18 bases in the middle. The CDR3 covers 15 residues. This CDR3 is CASTPPSGLPYEQYF. The CDR3, as DNA: TGTGCCAGCACCCCCCCTTCAGGCCTTCCCTACGAGCAGTACTTC.

DNA of the CDR3: TGTGCCAGTAGTTCTCCCGACACCCGCTCCTACGAGCAGTACTTC. This encodes CASSSPDTRSYEQYF. The chain carries TRBV19 and TRBJ2-7; D is uncertain. The CDR3 covers 15 residues. CDR1 is LNHDA and CDR2 is SQIVND in the germline V gene (reference sequence). V shed 5 bases and J shed 0 bases, with 14 bases lying between them.

The rearrangement joins TRBV10-3 to TRBJ2-2; 12 nucleotides align to TRBD2. The germline V gene encodes CDR1 ENHRY and CDR2 SYGVKD. With 10 bases clipped from V and 5 bases from J, the junction kept 5 bases outside the gene matches. The CDR3 length is 14 residues. The CDR3 coding sequence is TGTGCCACCAGACTAGCGGGGGTGACCGGGGAGCTGTTTTTT. The encoded protein is CATRLAGVTGELFF.

The V call is TRBV2, the J call TRBJ1-6; 7 nucleotides line up with TRBD1. This CDR3 region has 13 residues. The V gene's germline CDR1 is SNHLY and CDR2 FYNNEI. The V segment lost 10 bases and the J segment 6 bases; nucleotides outside the gene matches: 6. Written as DNA, the CDR3 is TGTGCCACCACGGACAGGATTAATTCACCCCTCCACTTT. Its translation: CATTDRINSPLHF. The full variable domain, completed using reference TRBV2 and TRBJ1-6, is EPEVTQTPSHQVTQMGQEVILRCVPISNHLYFYWYRQILGQKVEFLVSFYNNEISEKSEIFDDQFSVERPDGSNFTLKIRSTKLEDSAMYFCATTDRINSPLHFGNGTRLTVT.

In this sample, this clone turned up a few times. V usage is TRBV19 and J usage is TRBJ2-5; 15 bases map to TRBD2. V shed 3 bases, J shed 1 base, and the junction held 9 bases outside the gene matches. The CDR3 spans 19 residues. Germline V gene lookup returns CDR1 LNHDA and CDR2 SQIVND (reference sequence). CDR3 sequence reads: CASSISGTSGGTRQETQYF. As DNA, the CDR3 is TGTGCCAGTAGTATCTCGGGGACTAGCGGGGGGACCCGCCAAGAGACCCAGTACTTC.

The chain is built from TRBV7-2 and TRBJ1-6; D unclear. V lost 5 bases and J 11 bases, leaving 16 bases between the germline ends. CDR3 length: 14 residues. The germline V gene has CDR1 SGHTA and CDR2 FQGNSA. CDR3 DNA: TGTGCCAGCAGCCCCGTCCCGATGTCTACACCCCTCCACTTT. It is translated as CASSPVPMSTPLHF.

The chain couples TRBV19 to TRBJ2-1, with 12 positions matching TRBD2. Losses at the gene ends were 4 bases for V and 7 bases for J; bases not matched to a gene: 20. This CDR3 has 20 amino acids. CDR1 LNHDA and CDR2 SQIVND come from the germline V gene (reference sequence). The CDR3 sequence is CASSRAPGSRTSGGLNEQFF. In DNA form, the CDR3 reads TGTGCCAGTAGTAGAGCCCCGGGCAGTCGCACTAGCGGGGGGTTAAATGAGCAGTTCTTC.

V is TRBV27 and J is TRBJ1-5; the D is unclear. This CDR3 spans 14 amino acids. Trimming cost V 2 bases and J 6 bases, with 11 bases left between them. CDR1 MNHEY and CDR2 SMNVEV come from the germline V gene (reference sequence). The CDR3 loop is CASSLHPRGQPQHF. CDR3 nucleotides: TGTGCCAGCAGTTTACATCCTAGAGGTCAGCCCCAGCATTTT.

The chain joins TRBV7-3 to TRBJ2-2, with a tentative D call TRBD1 (5 bases). The V end was cut by 2 bases, the J end by 2 bases, with 9 bases between. CDR3 length: 15 amino acids. Germline loops: CDR1 SGHTA, CDR2 FQGTGA. The CDR3 coding sequence is TGTGCCAGCAGCTTATGGGGCAGCAACACCGGGGAGCTGTTTTTT. Amino acid sequence: CASSLWGSNTGELFF.

This chain links TRBV23-1 with TRBJ2-7, with TRBD1 matching 7 bases. TRBV23-1 is labeled an ORF, and its function is uncertain. The CDR3 consists of 15 residues. V dropped 6 bases and J dropped 1; count of bases not matched to a gene: 9. CDR3 amino acids: CASRYGTAPSYEQYF. The CDR3 region has the DNA TGCGCCAGCAGGTATGGGACAGCTCCTTCCTACGAGCAGTACTTC.

The chain combines TRBV6-6 with TRBJ1-1, with D maybe TRBD1 (5 bases). This CDR3 contains 16 residues. In germline, CDR1 is MNHNY, CDR2 SVGAGI (reference sequence). V gave up 5 bases and J gave up 5 bases, with 21 bases separating them. The CDR3 DNA sequence: TGTGCCAGCAGTCGAAGTTCCGGGAGGGGCGGGACTGAAGCTTTCTTT. Translation gives CASSRSSGRGGTEAFF.

CDR3 sequence (DNA): TGTGCCAGTAGTATGGCGGGAGGGACAGATACGCAGTATTTT. It translates to CASSMAGGTDTQYF. The chain uses TRBV19 and TRBJ2-3; 9 bases agree with TRBD2. J lost 3 bases, V lost 3 bases, and 1 base had no gene match. Germline V gene sequence: CDR1 LNHDA, CDR2 SQIVND (reference sequence). This CDR3 has 14 residues.

J is TRBJ1-5 and V is TRBV2, with 10 bases aligning to TRBD1. CDR1 and CDR2 (germline): SNHLY, FYNNEI. This CDR3 is built from 15 residues. V shed 1 base, J shed 6 bases, and the junction held 3 bases outside the gene matches. The chain's CDR3 is CASSEGQGAVQPQHF. The CDR3 DNA reads as TGTGCCAGCAGTGAAGGACAGGGGGCCGTTCAGCCCCAGCATTTT.

DNA of the CDR3: TGTGCCAGCAGTTGGACGGGACAGGGGTTTTACGAGCAGTACTTC. Protein sequence: CASSWTGQGFYEQYF. The J gene is TRBJ2-7, the V gene TRBV28; 10 nucleotides match TRBD1. The length of the CDR3 is 15 residues. Germline CDR1 reads MDHEN; CDR2 reads SYDVKM. Trimming at V came to 4 bases and at J to 4 bases, leaving 7 bases not matched to a gene.

This sequence joins TRBV25-1 and TRBJ2-1; TRBD2 agrees at 10 bases. Germline values: CDR1 MGHDK, CDR2 SYGVNS. The CDR3 consists of 15 residues. Unmatched junction bases numbered 4, after V lost 1 base and J lost 7 bases. The DNA of the CDR3 is TGTGCCAGCAGTGAATCACTAGCGGGAAGGAATGAGCAGTTCTTC. Amino acids: CASSESLAGRNEQFF.